This TCR beta chain was profiled in a study of blood T cells in healthy people across ages. Whole-study context: Capturing about one barcoded beta molecule per two T cells was achieved by template switching. Study-wide results and limits: Estimated diversity that came from one million T cells was considered an underestimate.

Researchers report isolating at least 7 million PBMCs per sample. A sample-barcoded 5' primer and a J-beta primer mix were used in a second PCR of roughly 7 to 11 cycles. TCRdb called the 5' RACE reads again in MiXCR, with one record for every CDR3 protein. Of about 970,000 distinct CDR3 sequences listed, about 51% are singletons. V dropped 3 bases and J dropped 5 bases, with 11 bases sitting between them. The CDR3 length is 13 residues. This clonotype appeared a few times. What it binds is unknown. This sequence originates from an older woman in good health. The chain has TRBV12-3 or TRBV12-4 and TRBJ2-7; possibly TRBD1 for D (6 bases). Sequences were obtained from blood. DNA for the CDR3: TGTGCCAGCAGTTTGAGGGGGACAAACGAGCAGTACTTC. Amino acids: CASSLRGTNEQYF.